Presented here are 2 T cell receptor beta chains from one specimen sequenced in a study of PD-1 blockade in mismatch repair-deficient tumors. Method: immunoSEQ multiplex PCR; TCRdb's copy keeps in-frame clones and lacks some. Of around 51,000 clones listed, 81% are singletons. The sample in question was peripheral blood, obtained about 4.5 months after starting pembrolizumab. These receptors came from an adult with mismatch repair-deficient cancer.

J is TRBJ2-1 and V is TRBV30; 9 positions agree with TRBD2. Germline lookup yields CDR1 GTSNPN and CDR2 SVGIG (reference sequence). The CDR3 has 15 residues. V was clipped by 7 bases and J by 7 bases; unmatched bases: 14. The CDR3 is CASTAGGARGNEQFF. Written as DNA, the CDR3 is TGTGCCTCCACAGCGGGAGGAGCAAGAGGAAATGAGCAGTTCTTC.

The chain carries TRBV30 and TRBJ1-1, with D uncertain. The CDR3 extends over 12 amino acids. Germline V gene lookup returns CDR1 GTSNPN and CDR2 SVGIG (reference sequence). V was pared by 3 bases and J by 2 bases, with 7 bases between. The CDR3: CAWSRDNTEAFF. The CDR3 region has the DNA TGTGCCTGGAGCCGAGACAACACTGAAGCTTTCTTT.